This entry lists 7 T cell receptor beta chains sequenced from one sample in a study of T cells in localized non-small cell lung cancer. Some clones are missing from TCRdb's copy, which holds only in-frame ones; the method was immunoSEQ multiplex PCR. This table has approximately 8,000 clones, about 87% appearing once. The source material was peripheral blood, sampled before any cancer treatment. These TCRs come from a male donor at least 60 years old with stage III lung adenocarcinoma.

The chain couples TRBV19 to TRBJ1-1; 10 nucleotides match TRBD1. CDR1 and CDR2 from the germline V gene are LNHDA and SQIVND (reference sequence). V lost 1 base and J lost 14; bases outside the gene matches: 4. The length of the CDR3 is 12 residues. The CDR3 sequence is CASSIGGTGVFF. In DNA, the CDR3 is TGTGCCAGTAGTATAGGTGGGACAGGGGTGTTCTTT.

This sequence joins TRBV7-3 and TRBJ2-1; 9 bases match TRBD2. The CDR3 loop spans 17 amino acids. Germline CDR1 SGHTA, CDR2 FQGTGA. V shed 5 bases and J 4 bases; nucleotides not matched to a gene: 12. For the CDR3, the DNA is TGTGCCAGCAGCCACTTTTCACTAGCGGGCGATTACAATGAGCAGTTCTTC. Protein: CASSHFSLAGDYNEQFF.

The gene calls are TRBV7-9 and TRBJ1-3; no definite D call. Germline V CDR1 and CDR2: SEHNR, FQNEAQ (reference sequence). The CDR3 contains 15 residues. Trimming cost V 5 bases and J 2 bases, with 13 bases left between them. As DNA, the CDR3 is TGTGCCAGCAGCCCCGAGAGGGTCCCTGGAAACACCATATATTTT. Translating gives CASSPERVPGNTIYF. The full variable domain, in which reference TRBV7-9 and TRBJ1-3 provide the parts outside the CDR3, is DTGVSQNPRHKITKRGQNVTFRCDPISEHNRLYWYRQTLGQGPEFLTYFQNEAQLEKSRLLSDRFSAERPKGSFSTLEIQRTEQGDSAMYLCASSPERVPGNTIYFGEGSWLTVV.

The chain employs TRBV5-4 and TRBJ2-3, with TRBD1 matching 7 bases. This CDR3 spans 16 amino acids. The ends lost 0 bases at V and 5 bases at J; junction bases unmatched: 9. CDR1 SGHNT and CDR2 YYREEE come from the germline V gene (reference sequence). The CDR3, as DNA: TGTGCCAGCAGCTTGGTGGGACAGCGGTCCGGAGATACGCAGTATTTT. Translating it yields CASSLVGQRSGDTQYF.

The gene calls are TRBV14 and TRBJ2-7; no reliable D call. Per germline, CDR1 SGHDN and CDR2 FVKESK. The germline V and J ends were trimmed by 4 bases and 3 bases, with 4 bases remaining between them. The CDR3 is 11 amino acids. This CDR3 is CASSLDYEQYF. The CDR3 nucleotides are TGTGCCAGCAGCCTGGACTACGAGCAGTACTTC.

V gene TRBV29-1 combines with J gene TRBJ2-7; perhaps TRBD1 as D (7 bases). CDR1 and CDR2 from the germline V gene are SQVTM and ANQGSEA. The CDR3 runs to 14 residues. V was clipped by 6 bases and J by 6 bases, with 21 bases between them. The CDR3 DNA follows: TGCAGCGTCCGCACCCAGGGGGGAACCCCCGAGCAGTACTTC. Protein product: CSVRTQGGTPEQYF.

The V gene is TRBV6-5, the J gene TRBJ1-2; possible D gene TRBD1, 6 bases. The germline CDR1 and CDR2 sequences are MNHEY and SVGAGI. This CDR3 is built from 14 residues. Trimming stripped 6 bases from V and 2 bases from J, with 13 bases between. The CDR3 sequence is CASSMQRGNYGYTF. The DNA for the CDR3 is TGTGCCAGCAGCATGCAGAGGGGGAACTATGGCTACACCTTC.